A selection of T cell receptor beta chains follows, all from one sample in a study of cytomegalovirus exposure and HLA in healthy donors. Repertoires were generated with immunoSEQ multiplex PCR, while TCRdb's copy carries only in-frame clones and drops some. The profile shows under 300,000 clones, about 90% of them singletons. What was sequenced was PBMCs. The receptors here all came from a girl aged 2 to 10 in good health and CMV-seronegative. CDR3s include the opening cysteine and the closing phenylalanine or tryptophan. The D gene is left open where the match is weak. Only some rows state a clone size, as once, few, many or a class for expanded clones.

d_gene: -; j_gene: TRBJ2-7; abundance: -; v_gene: TRBV11-3; CDR3aa: CASSLETGPSYEQYF; CDR3nt: TGTGCCAGCAGCTTAGAGACAGGTCCCTCCTACGAGCAGTACTTC
d_gene: -; j_gene: TRBJ1-1; abundance: -; v_gene: TRBV9; CDR3aa: CASSVEAGTEAFF; CDR3nt: TGTGCCAGCAGCGTAGAGGCAGGGACTGAAGCTTTCTTT
d_gene: TRBD2; j_gene: TRBJ2-1; abundance: -; v_gene: TRBV12-5; CDR3aa: CASGLVPDPGGMTYNEQFF; CDR3nt: TGTGCTAGTGGTTTGGTACCTGACCCGGGGGGTATGACCTACAATGAGCAGTTCTTC
d_gene: TRBD2; j_gene: TRBJ2-1; abundance: once; v_gene: TRBV10-3; CDR3aa: CAISESWSSGGREQFF; CDR3nt: TGTGCCATCAGTGAGTCGTGGTCTAGCGGGGGGCGGGAGCAGTTCTTC
d_gene: -; j_gene: TRBJ2-7; abundance: once; v_gene: TRBV5-1; CDR3aa: CASSLTVNYEQYF; CDR3nt: TGCGCCAGCAGCTTGACGGTAAACTACGAGCAGTACTTC
d_gene: -; j_gene: TRBJ2-3; abundance: -; v_gene: TRBV19; CDR3aa: CASSIRSQTTDTQYF; CDR3nt: TGTGCCAGTAGTATTCGTTCACAGACCACAGATACGCAGTATTTT
d_gene: TRBD1; j_gene: TRBJ1-2; abundance: once; v_gene: TRBV5-1; CDR3aa: CASSLDRGGNGYTF; CDR3nt: TGCGCCAGCAGCCTAGACAGGGGAGGTAATGGCTACACCTTC
d_gene: TRBD2; j_gene: TRBJ2-3; abundance: -; v_gene: TRBV6-7; CDR3aa: CASSLLAGAIENTQYF; CDR3nt: TGTGCCAGCAGTCTTCTAGCGGGAGCGATTGAAAATACGCAGTATTTT
d_gene: TRBD2; j_gene: TRBJ2-1; abundance: -; v_gene: TRBV5-1; CDR3aa: CASSLATSGQYNEQFF; CDR3nt: TGCGCCAGCAGCTTGGCGACTAGCGGGCAGTACAATGAGCAGTTCTTC
d_gene: -; j_gene: TRBJ2-7; abundance: -; v_gene: TRBV7-9; CDR3aa: CASSLEGGSSYEQYF; CDR3nt: TGTGCCAGCAGCTTGGAGGGGGGGAGCTCCTACGAGCAGTACTTC
d_gene: TRBD2; j_gene: TRBJ2-7; abundance: -; v_gene: TRBV25-1; CDR3aa: CASSELAGAPYEQYF; CDR3nt: TGTGCCAGCAGTGAACTAGCGGGAGCCCCCTACGAGCAGTACTTC
d_gene: -; j_gene: TRBJ1-4; abundance: -; v_gene: TRBV28; CDR3aa: CASSLMGDEKLFF; CDR3nt: TGTGCCAGCAGTTTGATGGGCGATGAAAAACTGTTTTTT
d_gene: TRBD1; j_gene: TRBJ1-3; abundance: once; v_gene: TRBV11-2; CDR3aa: CASSRTGASGNTIYF; CDR3nt: TGTGCCAGCAGCCGTACAGGGGCGAGTGGAAACACCATATATTTT
d_gene: TRBD1; j_gene: TRBJ2-7; abundance: once; v_gene: TRBV5-4; CDR3aa: CASSSTGMGSYEQYF; CDR3nt: TGTGCCAGCAGCTCGACAGGGATGGGCTCCTACGAGCAGTACTTC
d_gene: -; j_gene: TRBJ1-2; abundance: -; v_gene: TRBV30; CDR3aa: CAWKDILRGYTF; CDR3nt: TGTGCCTGGAAGGACATCCTGAGGGGCTACACCTTC
d_gene: TRBD1; j_gene: TRBJ2-7; abundance: -; v_gene: TRBV11-2; CDR3aa: CASSHGQGGPYEQYF; CDR3nt: TGTGCCAGCAGCCACGGACAGGGTGGCCCCTACGAGCAGTACTTC
d_gene: TRBD2; j_gene: TRBJ2-3; abundance: -; v_gene: TRBV7-6; CDR3aa: CASSPSPTSGGARNTQYF; CDR3nt: TGTGCCAGCAGCCCAAGTCCGACTAGCGGGGGGGCCAGGAATACGCAGTATTTT
d_gene: -; j_gene: TRBJ1-3; abundance: -; v_gene: TRBV30; CDR3aa: CAWSVRNRLSGNTIYF; CDR3nt: TGTGCCTGGAGTGTACGAAACAGGCTCTCTGGAAACACCATATATTTT
d_gene: -; j_gene: TRBJ1-2; abundance: -; v_gene: TRBV21-1; CDR3aa: CASSTHEQVPRANYGYTF; CDR3nt: TGTGCCAGCAGCACGCACGAACAGGTTCCAAGAGCTAACTATGGCTACACCTTC
d_gene: TRBD1; j_gene: TRBJ2-7; abundance: -; v_gene: TRBV13; CDR3aa: CASSPVTGQGLSSYEQYF; CDR3nt: TGTGCCAGCAGCCCCGTTACCGGACAGGGATTATCCTCCTACGAGCAGTACTTC